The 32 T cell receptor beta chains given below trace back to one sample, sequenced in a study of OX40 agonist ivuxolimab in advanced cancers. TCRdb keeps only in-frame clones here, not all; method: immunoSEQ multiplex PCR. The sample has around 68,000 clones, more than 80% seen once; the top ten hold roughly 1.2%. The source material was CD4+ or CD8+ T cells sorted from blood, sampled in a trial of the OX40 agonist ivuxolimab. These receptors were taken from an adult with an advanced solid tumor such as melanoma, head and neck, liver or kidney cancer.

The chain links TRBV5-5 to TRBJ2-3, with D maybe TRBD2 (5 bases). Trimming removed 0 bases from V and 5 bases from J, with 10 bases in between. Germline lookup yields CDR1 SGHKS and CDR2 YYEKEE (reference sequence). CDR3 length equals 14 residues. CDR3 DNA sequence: TGTGCCAGCAGCTTGGGAGTCGAGGGAGATACGCAGTATTTT. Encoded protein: CASSLGVEGDTQYF.

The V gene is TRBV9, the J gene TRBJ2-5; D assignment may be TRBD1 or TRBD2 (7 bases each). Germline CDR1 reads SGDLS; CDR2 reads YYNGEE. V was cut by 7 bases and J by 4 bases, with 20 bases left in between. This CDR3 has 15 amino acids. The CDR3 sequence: CASGTSRGGIETQYF. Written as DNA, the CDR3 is TGTGCCAGCGGTACTTCCAGGGGGGGAATAGAGACCCAGTACTTC. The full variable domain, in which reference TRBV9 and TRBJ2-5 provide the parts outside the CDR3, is DSGVTQTPKHLITATGQRVTLRCSPRSGDLSVYWYQQSLDQGLQFLIQYYNGEERAKGNILERFSAQQFPDLHSELNLSSLELGDSALYFCASGTSRGGIETQYFGPGTRLLVL.

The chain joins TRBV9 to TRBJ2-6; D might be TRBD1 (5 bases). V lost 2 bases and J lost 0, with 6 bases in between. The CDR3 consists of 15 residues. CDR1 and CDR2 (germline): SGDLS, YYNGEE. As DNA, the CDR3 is TGTGCCAGCAGCGTCGACAGCTCTGGGGCCAACGTCCTGACTTTC. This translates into CASSVDSSGANVLTF. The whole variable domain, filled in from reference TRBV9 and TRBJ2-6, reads DSGVTQTPKHLITATGQRVTLRCSPRSGDLSVYWYQQSLDQGLQFLIQYYNGEERAKGNILERFSAQQFPDLHSELNLSSLELGDSALYFCASSVDSSGANVLTFGAGSRLTVL.

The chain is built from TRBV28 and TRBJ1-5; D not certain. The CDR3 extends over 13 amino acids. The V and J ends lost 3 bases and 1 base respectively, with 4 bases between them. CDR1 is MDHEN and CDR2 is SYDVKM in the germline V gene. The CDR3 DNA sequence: TGTGCCAGCAGTTTTCAGAGCAATCAGCCCCAGCATTTT. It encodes CASSFQSNQPQHF.

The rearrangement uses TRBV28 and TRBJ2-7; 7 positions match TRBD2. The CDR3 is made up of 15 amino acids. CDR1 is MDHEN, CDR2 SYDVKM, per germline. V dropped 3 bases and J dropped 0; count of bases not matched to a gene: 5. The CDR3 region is CASSFPGGPSYEQYF. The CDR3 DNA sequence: TGTGCCAGCAGTTTCCCGGGAGGCCCCTCCTACGAGCAGTACTTC. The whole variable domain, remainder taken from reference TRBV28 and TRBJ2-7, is DVKVTQSSRYLVKRTGEKVFLECVQDMDHENMFWYRQDPGLGLRLIYFSYDVKMKEKGDIPEGYSVSREKKERFSLILESASTNQTSMYLCASSFPGGPSYEQYFGPGTRLTVT.

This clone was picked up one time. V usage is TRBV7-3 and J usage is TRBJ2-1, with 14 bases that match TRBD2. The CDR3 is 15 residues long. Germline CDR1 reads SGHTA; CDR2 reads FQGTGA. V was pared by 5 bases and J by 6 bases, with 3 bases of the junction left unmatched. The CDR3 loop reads CASSKGTSGSNEQFF. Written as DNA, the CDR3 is TGTGCCAGCAGCAAAGGGACTAGCGGGAGCAATGAGCAGTTCTTC.

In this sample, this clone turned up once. CDR3 sequence: CASSLKGGIPYEQYF. CDR3 DNA sequence: TGTGCCAGCAGCTTAAAAGGCGGGATCCCCTACGAGCAGTACTTC. The chain couples TRBV7-2 to TRBJ2-7, with D tentatively TRBD2 (6 bases). Germline loops: CDR1 SGHTA, CDR2 FQGNSA. There are 15 residues in the CDR3. With 2 bases removed from V and 2 bases from J, the gap between germline ends came to 13 bases.

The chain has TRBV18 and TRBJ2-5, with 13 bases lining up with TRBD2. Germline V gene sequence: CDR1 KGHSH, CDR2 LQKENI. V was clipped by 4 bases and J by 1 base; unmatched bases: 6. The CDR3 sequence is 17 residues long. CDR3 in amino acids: CASSRMRTSGGQETQYF. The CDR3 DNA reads TGTGCCAGCTCACGAATGAGGACTAGCGGGGGCCAAGAGACCCAGTACTTC.

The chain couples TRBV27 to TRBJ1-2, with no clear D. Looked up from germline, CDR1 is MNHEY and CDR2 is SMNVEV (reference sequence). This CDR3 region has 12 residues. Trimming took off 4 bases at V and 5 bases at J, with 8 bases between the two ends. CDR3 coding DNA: TGTGCCAGCAGTTCCTTAGGGTATGGCTACACCTTC. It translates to CASSSLGYGYTF.

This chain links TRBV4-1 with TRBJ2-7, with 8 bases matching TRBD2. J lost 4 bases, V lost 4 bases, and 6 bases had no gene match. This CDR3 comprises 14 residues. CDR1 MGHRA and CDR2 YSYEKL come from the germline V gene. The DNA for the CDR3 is TGCGCCAGCAGCCCTGGACTAGCTAGGTACGAGCAGTACTTC. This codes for CASSPGLARYEQYF.

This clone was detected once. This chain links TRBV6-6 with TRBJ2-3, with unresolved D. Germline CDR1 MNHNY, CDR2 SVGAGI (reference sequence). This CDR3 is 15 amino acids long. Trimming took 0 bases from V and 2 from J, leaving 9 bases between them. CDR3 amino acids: CASSYSKTATDTQYF. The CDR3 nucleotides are TGTGCCAGCAGTTACTCCAAGACGGCCACAGATACGCAGTATTTT.

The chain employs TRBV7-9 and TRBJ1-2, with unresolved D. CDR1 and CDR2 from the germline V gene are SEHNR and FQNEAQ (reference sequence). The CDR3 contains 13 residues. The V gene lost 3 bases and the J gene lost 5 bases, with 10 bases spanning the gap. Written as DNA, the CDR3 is TGTGCCAGCAGCTTTGGGCAGTCGTATGGCTACACCTTC. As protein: CASSFGQSYGYTF.

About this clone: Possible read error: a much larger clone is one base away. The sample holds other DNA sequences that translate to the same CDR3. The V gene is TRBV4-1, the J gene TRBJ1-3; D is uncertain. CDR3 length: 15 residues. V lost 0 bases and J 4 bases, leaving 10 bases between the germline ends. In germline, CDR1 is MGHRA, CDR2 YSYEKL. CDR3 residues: CASSQDEGTGNTIYF. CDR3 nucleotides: TGCGCCAGCAGCCAAGATGAGGGCACAGGAAACACCATATATTTT.

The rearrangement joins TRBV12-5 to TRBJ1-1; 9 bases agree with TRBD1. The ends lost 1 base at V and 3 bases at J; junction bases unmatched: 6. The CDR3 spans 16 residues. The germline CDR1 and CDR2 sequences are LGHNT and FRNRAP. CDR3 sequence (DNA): TGTGCTAGTGGTTTGGACTACAGGGGGCCAGACACTGAAGCTTTCTTT. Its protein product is CASGLDYRGPDTEAFF. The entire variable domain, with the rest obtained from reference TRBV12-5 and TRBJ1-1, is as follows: DARVTQTPRHKVTEMGQEVTMRCQPILGHNTVFWYRQTMMQGLELLAYFRNRAPLDDSGMPKDRFSAEMPDATLATLKIQPSEPRDSAVYFCASGLDYRGPDTEAFFGQGTRLTVV.

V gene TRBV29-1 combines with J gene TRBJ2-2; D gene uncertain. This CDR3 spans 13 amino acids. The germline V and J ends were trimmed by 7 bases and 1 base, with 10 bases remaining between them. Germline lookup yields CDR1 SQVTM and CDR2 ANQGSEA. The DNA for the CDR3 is TGCAGCGCTTCTACTGTGAACACCGGGGAGCTGTTTTTT. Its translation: CSASTVNTGELFF.

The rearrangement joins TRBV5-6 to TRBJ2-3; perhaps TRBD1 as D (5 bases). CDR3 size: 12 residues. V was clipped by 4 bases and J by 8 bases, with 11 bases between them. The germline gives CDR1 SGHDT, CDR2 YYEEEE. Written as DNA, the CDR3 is TGTGCCAGCAGCCCGGTTGGGGCTACGCAGTATTTT. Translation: CASSPVGATQYF.

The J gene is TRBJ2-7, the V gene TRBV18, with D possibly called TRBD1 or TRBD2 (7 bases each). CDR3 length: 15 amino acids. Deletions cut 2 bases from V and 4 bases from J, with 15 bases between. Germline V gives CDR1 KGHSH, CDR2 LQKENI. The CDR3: CASSPEARGGYEQYF. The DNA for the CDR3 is TGTGCCAGCTCACCAGAAGCCAGGGGGGGATACGAGCAGTACTTC.

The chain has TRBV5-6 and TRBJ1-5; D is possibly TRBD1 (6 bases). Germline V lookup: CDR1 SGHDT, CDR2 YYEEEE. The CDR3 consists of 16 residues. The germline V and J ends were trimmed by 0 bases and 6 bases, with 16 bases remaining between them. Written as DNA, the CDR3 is TGTGCCAGCAGCTTGGATCGGAGGGGGGCGGGTCAGCCCCAGCATTTT. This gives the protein CASSLDRRGAGQPQHF.

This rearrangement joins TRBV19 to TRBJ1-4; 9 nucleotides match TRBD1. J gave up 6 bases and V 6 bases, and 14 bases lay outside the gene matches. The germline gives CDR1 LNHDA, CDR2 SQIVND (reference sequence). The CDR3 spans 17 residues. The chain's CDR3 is CASSPNAMTGGYEKLFF. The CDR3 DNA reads TGTGCCAGTAGCCCAAATGCAATGACAGGGGGGTATGAAAAACTGTTTTTT.

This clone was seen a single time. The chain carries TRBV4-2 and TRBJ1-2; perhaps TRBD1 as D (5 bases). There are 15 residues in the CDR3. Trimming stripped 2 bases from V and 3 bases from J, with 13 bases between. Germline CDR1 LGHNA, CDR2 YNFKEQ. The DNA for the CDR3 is TGTGCCAGCAGCCAAACTTCCGGGACGGACTATGGCTACACCTTC. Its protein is CASSQTSGTDYGYTF.

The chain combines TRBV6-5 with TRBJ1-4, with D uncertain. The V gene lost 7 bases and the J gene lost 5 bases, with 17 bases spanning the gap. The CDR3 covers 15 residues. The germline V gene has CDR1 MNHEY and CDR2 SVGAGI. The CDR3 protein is CASTIRPTRNEKLFF. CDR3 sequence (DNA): TGTGCCAGCACCATTCGTCCGACAAGAAATGAAAAACTGTTTTTT.

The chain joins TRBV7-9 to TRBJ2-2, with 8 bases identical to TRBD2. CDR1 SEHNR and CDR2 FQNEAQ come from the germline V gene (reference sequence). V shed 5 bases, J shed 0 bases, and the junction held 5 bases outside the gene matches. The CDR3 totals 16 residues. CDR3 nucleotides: TGTGCCAGCAGCAACCTGCGGGGGGCGAACACCGGGGAGCTGTTTTTT. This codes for CASSNLRGANTGELFF. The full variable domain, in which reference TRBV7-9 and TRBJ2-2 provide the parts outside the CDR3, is DTGVSQNPRHKITKRGQNVTFRCDPISEHNRLYWYRQTLGQGPEFLTYFQNEAQLEKSRLLSDRFSAERPKGSFSTLEIQRTEQGDSAMYLCASSNLRGANTGELFFGEGSRLTVL.

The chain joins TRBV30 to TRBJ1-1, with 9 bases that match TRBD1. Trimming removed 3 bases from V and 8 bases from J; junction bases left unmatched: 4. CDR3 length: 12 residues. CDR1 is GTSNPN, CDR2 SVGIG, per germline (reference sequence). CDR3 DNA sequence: TGTGCCTGGAGGGGACAGGGTCCCGAAGCTTTCTTT. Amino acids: CAWRGQGPEAFF.

The CDR3 nucleotides are TGTGCCAGCAGCCCCGATGGGTACTATGGCTACACCTTC. Translated, it gives CASSPDGYYGYTF. J is TRBJ1-2 and V is TRBV9; D call uncertain. This CDR3 is 13 amino acids long. The germline V and J ends were trimmed by 4 bases and 3 bases, with 10 bases remaining between them. The germline V gene encodes CDR1 SGDLS and CDR2 YYNGEE.

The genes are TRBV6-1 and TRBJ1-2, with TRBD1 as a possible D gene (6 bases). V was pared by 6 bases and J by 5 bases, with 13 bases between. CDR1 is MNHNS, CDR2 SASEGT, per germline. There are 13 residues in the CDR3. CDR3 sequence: CASRPGTPYGYTF. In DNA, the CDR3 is TGTGCCAGCAGACCCGGGACACCTTATGGCTACACCTTC.

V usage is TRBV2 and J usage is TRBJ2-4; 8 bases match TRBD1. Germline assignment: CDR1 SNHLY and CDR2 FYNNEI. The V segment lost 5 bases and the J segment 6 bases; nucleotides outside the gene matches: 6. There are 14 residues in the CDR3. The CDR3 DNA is TGTGCCAGCAGTAGGGGACAGGCGGCAAACATTCAGTACTTC. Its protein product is CASSRGQAANIQYF.

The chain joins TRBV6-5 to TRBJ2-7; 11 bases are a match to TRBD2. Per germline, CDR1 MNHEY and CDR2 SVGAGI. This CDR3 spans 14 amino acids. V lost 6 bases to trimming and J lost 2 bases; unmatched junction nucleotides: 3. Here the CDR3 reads CASRLLAGAYEQYF. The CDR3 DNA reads TGTGCCAGCAGATTACTAGCGGGAGCCTACGAGCAGTACTTC.

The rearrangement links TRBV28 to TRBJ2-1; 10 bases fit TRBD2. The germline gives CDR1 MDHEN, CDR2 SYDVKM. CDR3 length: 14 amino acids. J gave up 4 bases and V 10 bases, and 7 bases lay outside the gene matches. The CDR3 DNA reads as TGTGCCACCAGGAGCGGGAGGGATTACAATGAGCAGTTCTTC. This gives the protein CATRSGRDYNEQFF.

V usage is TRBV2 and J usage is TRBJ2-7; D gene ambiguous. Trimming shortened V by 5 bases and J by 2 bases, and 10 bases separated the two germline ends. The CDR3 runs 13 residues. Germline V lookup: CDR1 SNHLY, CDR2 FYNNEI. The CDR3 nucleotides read TGTGCCAGCAGTTTACATGCCCCCTACGAGCAGTACTTC. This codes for CASSLHAPYEQYF.

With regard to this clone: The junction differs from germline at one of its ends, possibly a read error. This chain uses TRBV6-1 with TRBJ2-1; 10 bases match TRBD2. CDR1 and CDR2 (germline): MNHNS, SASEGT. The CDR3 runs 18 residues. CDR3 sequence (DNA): TGTGCCAGCAGCGAAGGCCTTATGCTAGCGGGAGAGTACGGTGAGCAGTTCTTC. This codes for CASSEGLMLAGEYGEQFF.

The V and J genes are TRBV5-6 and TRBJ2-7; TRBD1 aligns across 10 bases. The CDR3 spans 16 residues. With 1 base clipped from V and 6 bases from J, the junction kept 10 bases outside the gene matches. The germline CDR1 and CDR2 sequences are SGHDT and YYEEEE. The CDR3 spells CASSLMRGQGEGEQYF. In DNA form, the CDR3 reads TGTGCCAGCAGCTTGATGCGTGGACAGGGGGAGGGCGAGCAGTACTTC.

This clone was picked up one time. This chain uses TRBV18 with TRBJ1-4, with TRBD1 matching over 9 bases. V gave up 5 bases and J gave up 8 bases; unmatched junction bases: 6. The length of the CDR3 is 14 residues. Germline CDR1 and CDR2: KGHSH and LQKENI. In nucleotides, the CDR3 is TGTGCCAGCTCAGAGGACAGGGGCGGCGAAAAACTGTTTTTT. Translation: CASSEDRGGEKLFF.